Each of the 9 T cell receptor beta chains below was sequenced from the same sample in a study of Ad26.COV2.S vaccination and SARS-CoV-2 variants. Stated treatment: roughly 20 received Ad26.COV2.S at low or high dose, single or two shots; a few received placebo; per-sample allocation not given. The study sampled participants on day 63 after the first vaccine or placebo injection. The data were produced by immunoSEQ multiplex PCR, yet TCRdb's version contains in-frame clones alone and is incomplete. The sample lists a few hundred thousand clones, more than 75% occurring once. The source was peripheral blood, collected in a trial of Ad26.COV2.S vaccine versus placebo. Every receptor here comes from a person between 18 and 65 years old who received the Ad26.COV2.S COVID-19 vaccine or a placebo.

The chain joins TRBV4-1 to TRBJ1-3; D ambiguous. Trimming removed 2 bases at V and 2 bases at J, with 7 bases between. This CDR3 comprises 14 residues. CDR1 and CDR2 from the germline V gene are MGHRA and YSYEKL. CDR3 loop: CASSQPTAGNTIYF. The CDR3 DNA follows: TGCGCCAGCAGCCAACCGACGGCTGGAAACACCATATATTTT.

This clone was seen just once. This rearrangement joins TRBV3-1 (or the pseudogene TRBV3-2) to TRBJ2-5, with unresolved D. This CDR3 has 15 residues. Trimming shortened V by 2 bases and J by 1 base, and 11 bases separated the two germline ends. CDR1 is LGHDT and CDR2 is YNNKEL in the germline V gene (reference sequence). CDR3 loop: CASSQLEIAQETQYF. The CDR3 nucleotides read TGTGCCAGCAGCCAATTGGAGATCGCCCAAGAGACCCAGTACTTC.

The CDR3 loop reads CASSPRDSTYEQYF. CDR3 in DNA: TGTGCCAGTAGTCCTAGGGACAGTACCTACGAGCAGTACTTC. The V call is TRBV19, the J call TRBJ2-7; 7 nucleotides agree with TRBD1. Looked up from germline, CDR1 is LNHDA and CDR2 is SQIVND (reference sequence). The CDR3 consists of 14 residues. After removal of 5 bases from V and 2 bases from J, the junction contained 6 bases not matched to a gene.

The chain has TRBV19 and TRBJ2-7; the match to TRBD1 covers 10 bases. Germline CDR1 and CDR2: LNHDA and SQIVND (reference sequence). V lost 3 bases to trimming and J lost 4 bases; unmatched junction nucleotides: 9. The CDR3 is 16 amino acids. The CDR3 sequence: CASSIGVGQGQYEQYF. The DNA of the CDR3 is TGTGCCAGTAGTATTGGAGTGGGACAGGGGCAATACGAGCAGTACTTC.

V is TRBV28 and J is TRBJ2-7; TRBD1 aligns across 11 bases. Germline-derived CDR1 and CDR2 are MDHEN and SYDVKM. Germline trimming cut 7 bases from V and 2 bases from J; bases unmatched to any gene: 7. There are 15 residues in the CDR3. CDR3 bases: TGTGCCAGCAACTGGGACAGGGGGACACCCTACGAGCAGTACTTC. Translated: CASNWDRGTPYEQYF.

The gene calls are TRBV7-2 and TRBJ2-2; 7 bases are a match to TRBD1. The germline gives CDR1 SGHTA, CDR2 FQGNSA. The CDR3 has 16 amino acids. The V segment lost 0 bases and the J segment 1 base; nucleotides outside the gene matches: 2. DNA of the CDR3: TGTGCCAGCAGCTTAGCCGGGACAGTGAACACCGGGGAGCTGTTTTTT. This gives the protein CASSLAGTVNTGELFF. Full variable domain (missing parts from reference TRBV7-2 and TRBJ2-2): GAGVSQSPSNKVTEKGKDVELRCDPISGHTALYWYRQSLGQGLEFLIYFQGNSAPDKSGLPSDRFSAERTGGSVSTLTIQRTQQEDSAVYLCASSLAGTVNTGELFFGEGSRLTVL.

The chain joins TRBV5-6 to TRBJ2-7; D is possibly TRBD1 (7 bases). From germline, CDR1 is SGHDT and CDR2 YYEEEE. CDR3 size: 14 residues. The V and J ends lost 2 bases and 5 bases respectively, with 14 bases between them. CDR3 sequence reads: CASSLQGRRDEQYF. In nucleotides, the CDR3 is TGTGCCAGCAGCTTACAGGGGAGGAGGGACGAGCAGTACTTC.

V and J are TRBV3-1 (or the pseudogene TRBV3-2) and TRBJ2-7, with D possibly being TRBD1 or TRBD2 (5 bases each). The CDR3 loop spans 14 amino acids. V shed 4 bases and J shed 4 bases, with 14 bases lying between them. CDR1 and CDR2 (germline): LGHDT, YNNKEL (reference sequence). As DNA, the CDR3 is TGTGCCAGCAGCCCCTCTTTGGGGGAGTACGAGCAGTACTTC. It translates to CASSPSLGEYEQYF.

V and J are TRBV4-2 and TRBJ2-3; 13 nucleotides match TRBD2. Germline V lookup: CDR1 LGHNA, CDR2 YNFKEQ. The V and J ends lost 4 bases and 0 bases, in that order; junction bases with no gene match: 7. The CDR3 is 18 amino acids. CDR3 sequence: CASSPGLAGLPSTDTQYF. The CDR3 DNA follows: TGTGCCAGCAGCCCGGGACTAGCGGGACTACCTAGCACAGATACGCAGTATTTT.